This T cell receptor (beta chain) was recorded in a study of CD8+ T cells in alopecia areata. Study as a whole: Among treated patients, oral tofacitinib was administered at 5 to 10 mg twice daily. Notes on the study in general: Scalp repertoires also include resident alphabeta T cells from normal skin. Because of a solitary nonresponder, the connection of baseline CD8+ expansion to response stays uncertain. Tofacitinib significantly decreased scalp clonality and expanded CD8+ clones among top 100.

Worth noting for this clone: The antigen is undetermined.

The sample's treatment: oral pan-JAK inhibitor, 5-10 mg twice daily. V was cut by 3 bases and J by 3 bases, with 14 bases left in between. From germline, CDR1 is MNHNY and CDR2 SVGAGI (reference sequence). The CDR3 runs to 15 residues. TCR sequencing used cDNA made by reverse transcription of extracted RNA. Clones were sequenced by immunoSEQ multiplex PCR, and TCRdb holds only the in-frame ones, with some missing. This sample has some 200,000 clones, with 50% to 60% found just once. The receptor's source is a human donor with alopecia areata. The rearrangement links TRBV6-6 to TRBJ1-2, with D tentatively TRBD1 (5 bases). The input for sequencing was CD4+ T cells sorted from blood, taken at week 4, from a patient treated with tofacitinib. The CDR3 DNA is TGTGCCAGCAGTTATTTTAGACAGACAGACTATGGCTACACCTTC. Protein: CASSYFRQTDYGYTF.